Presented here are 20 T cell receptor beta chains from one specimen sequenced in a study of PD-1 blockade in classical Hodgkin lymphoma. All the patients suffered relapse after autologous stem cell transplantation, and brentuximab vedotin exposure differed. Generated by immunoSEQ multiplex PCR, the TCRdb table keeps only in-frame clones and is missing some. Among roughly 19,000 clones listed, roughly 76% were seen once. The material was peripheral blood mononuclear cells (PBMCs), obtained at baseline. These receptors were obtained from a human donor with classical Hodgkin lymphoma.

The gene calls are TRBV10-3 and TRBJ2-7, with 9 nucleotides matching TRBD2. CDR1 is ENHRY, CDR2 SYGVKD, per germline. The V and J ends lost 5 bases and 7 bases, in that order; junction bases with no gene match: 9. The CDR3 has 14 amino acids. Written as DNA, the CDR3 is TGTGCCATCAGTCGTGTGGGACTAGCTCCTGAGCAGTACTTC. Encoded protein: CAISRVGLAPEQYF.

This chain uses TRBV5-1 with TRBJ2-7; TRBD1 is a possible D gene (6 bases). The CDR3 runs to 16 residues. Per the germline V gene, CDR1 is SGHRS and CDR2 is YFSETQ. Trimming took 0 bases from V and 6 from J, leaving 19 bases between them. CDR3 amino acids: CASSLVPGHRQTEQYF. The CDR3 DNA reads as TGCGCCAGCAGCTTGGTGCCGGGACACCGCCAGACCGAGCAGTACTTC.

This chain connects TRBV10-1 to TRBJ1-4, with a tentative D call TRBD1 (5 bases). Trimming removed 5 bases at V and 10 bases at J, with 11 bases between. The CDR3 covers 12 residues. The germline CDR1 and CDR2 sequences are WNHNN and SYGVQD (reference sequence). The CDR3 bases are TGCGCCAGCAGTTCCGGGACGGGAAAACTGTTTTTT. This sequence encodes CASSSGTGKLFF.

The V call is TRBV7-6, the J call TRBJ2-6; TRBD2 matches 7 bases. The junction had 2 bases not matched to a gene; V was cut back by 4 bases and J by 2 bases. This CDR3 has 15 residues. Germline V gives CDR1 SGHVS, CDR2 FNYEAQ. Here the CDR3 reads CASSSGGTGANVLTF. DNA for the CDR3: TGTGCCAGCAGCTCGGGGGGAACTGGGGCCAACGTCCTGACTTTC.

The rearrangement joins TRBV2 to TRBJ2-7, with D possibly TRBD1 on 6 matching bases. The CDR3 covers 11 residues. CDR1 is SNHLY, CDR2 FYNNEI, per germline. Trimming stripped 10 bases from V and 7 bases from J, with 14 bases between. The CDR3 DNA reads as TGTGCCACCTTGGGGGCGGAGGAGCAGTACTTC. It is translated as CATLGAEEQYF.

CDR3 sequence (DNA): TGTGCCAGCAGCGTAGTGGGGACTAGCGGCCTGAGCTCCTACAATGAGCAGTTCTTC. Its protein product is CASSVVGTSGLSSYNEQFF. V and J are TRBV9 and TRBJ2-1; 11 nucleotides align to TRBD2. This CDR3 is 19 amino acids long. Germline loops: CDR1 SGDLS, CDR2 YYNGEE. V lost 0 bases, J lost 0 bases, and 8 bases stayed unmatched.

This sequence joins TRBV5-1 and TRBJ2-7, with 10 bases identical to TRBD1. The germline CDR1 and CDR2 sequences are SGHRS and YFSETQ. V shed 6 bases and J 0 bases; nucleotides not matched to a gene: 6. The CDR3 totals 15 residues. Here the CDR3 reads CASNRDRGNSYEQYF. DNA for the CDR3: TGCGCCAGCAACCGGGACAGGGGCAACTCCTACGAGCAGTACTTC.

The CDR3 nucleotides are TGCGCCAGCAGCCAACGTACTGTGAACACCGGGGAGCTGTTTTTT. Residues: CASSQRTVNTGELFF. The chain couples TRBV5-1 to TRBJ2-2; no firm D call. V lost 4 bases and J lost 1, with 11 bases in between. Germline V gene lookup returns CDR1 SGHRS and CDR2 YFSETQ. This CDR3 spans 15 amino acids.

V gene TRBV14 combines with J gene TRBJ2-7, with no clear D. Germline V gene lookup returns CDR1 SGHDN and CDR2 FVKESK. V shed 1 base and J shed 7 bases, with 8 bases lying between them. This CDR3 is built from 12 residues. The CDR3 DNA sequence: TGTGCCAGCAGCCAAGGGTGGCGAGAGCAGTACTTC. Protein product: CASSQGWREQYF.

This chain uses TRBV7-2 with TRBJ2-5; 8 nucleotides line up with TRBD2. Per the germline V gene, CDR1 is SGHTA and CDR2 is FQGNSA. The length of the CDR3 is 15 residues. The V segment lost 3 bases and the J segment 5 bases; nucleotides outside the gene matches: 8. CDR3 DNA: TGTGCCAGCAGCTTCAGCGGGAGTTCTACGGAGACCCAGTACTTC. It yields the protein CASSFSGSSTETQYF.

This chain connects TRBV27 to TRBJ1-1; unclear D gene. V lost 5 bases and J 5 bases, leaving 15 bases between the germline ends. Germline values: CDR1 MNHEY, CDR2 SMNVEV (reference sequence). The CDR3 is made up of 14 amino acids. CDR3 DNA sequence: TGTGCCAGCAGTCGGGCGGGGTGGGAGACTGAAGCTTTCTTT. It is translated as CASSRAGWETEAFF.

The chain links TRBV4-1 to TRBJ2-4; 7 nucleotides agree with TRBD1. CDR3 size: 18 residues. Trimming took 3 bases from V and 2 from J; bases not matched to a gene: 13. The germline V gene has CDR1 MGHRA and CDR2 YSYEKL. The CDR3 is CASSQEKQGKRTKNIQYF. Here the CDR3 DNA reads TGCGCCAGCAGCCAGGAAAAACAGGGGAAGAGGACCAAAAACATTCAGTACTTC.

The J gene is TRBJ1-2, the V gene TRBV19; possible D gene TRBD1, 5 bases. The CDR3 runs 13 residues. V dropped 4 bases and J dropped 5 bases, with 11 bases sitting between them. The germline V gene encodes CDR1 LNHDA and CDR2 SQIVND (reference sequence). The CDR3 loop reads CASSRTRVYGYTF. The CDR3, as DNA: TGTGCCAGTAGTAGAACCAGGGTTTATGGCTACACCTTC.

This clone came up once. This chain uses TRBV2 with TRBJ2-1; D may be TRBD2 (6 bases). The V and J ends lost 7 bases and 4 bases respectively, with 17 bases between them. Germline V gives CDR1 SNHLY, CDR2 FYNNEI. This CDR3 has 15 residues. CDR3 loop: CASTGTGLGYNEQFF. The CDR3 DNA reads TGTGCCAGCACGGGGACGGGACTGGGGTACAATGAGCAGTTCTTC.

The chain is built from TRBV2 and TRBJ2-2; maybe TRBD1 (7 bases). The V and J ends lost 7 bases and 4 bases respectively, with 19 bases between them. This CDR3 has 16 residues. The germline V gene encodes CDR1 SNHLY and CDR2 FYNNEI. CDR3 amino acids: CASTIRTGGRTGELFF. In DNA form, the CDR3 reads TGTGCCAGCACCATACGGACAGGAGGGCGCACCGGGGAGCTGTTTTTT.

The gene calls are TRBV5-1 and TRBJ2-3; D remains ambiguous. The V and J ends lost 0 bases and 4 bases respectively, with 3 bases between them. The CDR3 is 12 residues long. Per the germline V gene, CDR1 is SGHRS and CDR2 is YFSETQ. CDR3 nucleotide sequence: TGCGCCAGCAGCTTGGGGTCAGATACGCAGTATTTT. This translates into CASSLGSDTQYF.

The chain employs TRBV6-1 and TRBJ1-6; no firm D call. The CDR3 sequence is 13 residues long. V lost 1 base and J lost 9, with 7 bases in between. In germline, CDR1 is MNHNS, CDR2 SASEGT. CDR3 nucleotides: TGTGCCAGCAGTGAAGTGGTCCTTTCACCCCTCCACTTT. It is translated as CASSEVVLSPLHF.

The chain joins TRBV7-9 to TRBJ2-1, with TRBD2 identical over 12 bases. The germline CDR1 and CDR2 sequences are SEHNR and FQNEAQ (reference sequence). V gave up 2 bases and J gave up 5 bases; unmatched junction bases: 10. The CDR3 totals 18 residues. CDR3 amino acids: CASSLPLAGGPRHNEQFF. For the CDR3, the DNA is TGTGCCAGCAGCTTACCTCTAGCGGGGGGGCCAAGGCACAATGAGCAGTTCTTC.

The chain links TRBV6-4 to TRBJ2-3, with D perhaps TRBD2 (7 bases). This CDR3 spans 16 amino acids. CDR1 and CDR2 from the germline V gene are MRHNA and SNTAGT. Trimming removed 0 bases at V and 7 bases at J, with 17 bases between. The CDR3 region is CASSDSLAGALNTQYF. The CDR3 nucleotides read TGTGCCAGCAGTGACTCGCTGGCGGGGGCCTTGAATACGCAGTATTTT.

With regard to this clone: The junction does not match germline at one end; this may be a read error. V and J are TRBV6-1 and TRBJ2-3; D is perhaps TRBD2 (5 bases). Per the germline V gene, CDR1 is MNHNS and CDR2 is SASEGT. CDR3 length: 14 residues. The CDR3 nucleotides read TGTGCCACCAGTGGACTGATAGACACAGATACGCAGTATTTT. This gives the protein CATSGLIDTDTQYF.